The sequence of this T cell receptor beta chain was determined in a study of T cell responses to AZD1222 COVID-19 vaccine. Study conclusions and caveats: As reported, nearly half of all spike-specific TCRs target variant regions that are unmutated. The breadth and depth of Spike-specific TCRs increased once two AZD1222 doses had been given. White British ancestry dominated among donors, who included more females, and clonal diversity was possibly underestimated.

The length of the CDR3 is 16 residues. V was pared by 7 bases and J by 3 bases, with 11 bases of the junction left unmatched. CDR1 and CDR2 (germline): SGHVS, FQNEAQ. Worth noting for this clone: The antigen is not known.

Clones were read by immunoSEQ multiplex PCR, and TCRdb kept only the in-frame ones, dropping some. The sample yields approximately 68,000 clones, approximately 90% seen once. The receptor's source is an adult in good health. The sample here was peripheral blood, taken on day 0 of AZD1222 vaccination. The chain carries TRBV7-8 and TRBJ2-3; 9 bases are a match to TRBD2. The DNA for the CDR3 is TGTGCCAGCAACTTCCAAGGGACTAGCCTTACAGATACGCAGTATTTT. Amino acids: CASNFQGTSLTDTQYF.